This note documents a single T cell receptor beta chain sequence. What it binds is not known. The CDR3 loop spans 15 amino acids. The ends were cut back, 5 bases at V and 4 bases at J, with 15 bases in the middle. The data originate from a study of blood T cells in healthy people across ages. Study conclusions and caveats: Without sorted subsets, naive and antigen-experienced compartments could not be conclusively compared.

A J-beta primer mix and a sample-barcoded 5' primer were used in a second PCR of roughly 7 to 12 cycles. TCRdb recomputed calls from the 5' RACE reads with MiXCR, one row per CDR3 protein. The sample records approximately 320,000 distinct CDR3 sequences, 25% to 30% being singletons. What was sequenced was blood. V usage is TRBV12-3 or TRBV12-4 and J usage is TRBJ1-3; D may be TRBD1 (5 bases). The sequence came from a woman aged 70 to 79 in good health. CDR3 in DNA: TGTGCCAGCAGTACCGGGGACCGCTCAGGAAACACCATATATTTT. This codes for CASSTGDRSGNTIYF.